A single sample gave rise to the 5 T cell receptor beta chains below, sequenced in a study of Ad26.COV2.S vaccination and SARS-CoV-2 variants. The method was immunoSEQ multiplex PCR; TCRdb's version includes in-frame clones alone and lacks a portion of them. The sample gives approximately 410,000 clones, around 89% of which show up once; around 3.6% is in the top ten. As to treatment: approximately 18 received Ad26.COV2.S at low or high dose, single or two shots; several received placebo; per-sample allocation not given. Vaccine and placebo recipients were sampled on day 63 after the first injection. The material was peripheral blood, obtained in a trial of Ad26.COV2.S vaccine versus placebo. All receptors derive from a person aged 18 to 65 who received the Ad26.COV2.S COVID-19 vaccine or a placebo.

The genes are TRBV7-3 and TRBJ2-1; 8 positions agree with TRBD2. Germline loops: CDR1 SGHTA, CDR2 FQGTGA. V shed 4 bases, J shed 5 bases, and the junction held 7 bases outside the gene matches. The CDR3 consists of 15 residues. CDR3 bases: TGTGCCAGCAGCTCAACTAGCGGAGCTGACAATGAGCAGTTCTTC. Protein product: CASSSTSGADNEQFF.

The rearrangement links TRBV19 to TRBJ1-1; no definite D call. Germline V CDR1 and CDR2: LNHDA, SQIVND (reference sequence). V gave up 11 bases and J gave up 7 bases, with 14 bases separating them. The CDR3 extends over 11 amino acids. CDR3: CASLEGIEAFF. In DNA form, the CDR3 reads TGTGCCTCCCTGGAGGGTATTGAAGCTTTCTTT.

Points on this clone: Other DNA sequences within the sample encode an identical CDR3. The V call is TRBV6-6, the J call TRBJ1-5; D call uncertain. The CDR3 sequence is 14 residues long. CDR1 is MNHNY, CDR2 SVGAGI, per germline (reference sequence). V gave up 3 bases and J gave up 2 bases, with 8 bases separating them. For the CDR3, the DNA is TGTGCCAGCAGTTATGGGCAGGGCAATCAGCCCCAGCATTTT. Encoded protein: CASSYGQGNQPQHF.

The chain carries TRBV15 and TRBJ2-5, with 7 bases matching TRBD2. Per the germline V gene, CDR1 is LNHNV and CDR2 is YYDKDF (reference sequence). The CDR3 is 17 residues long. Unmatched junction bases numbered 12, after V lost 0 bases and J lost 5 bases. The CDR3 region has the DNA TGTGCCACCAGCAGAGAGGGGTCCTGGCGGGGGTGGGAGACCCAGTACTTC. Amino acid sequence: CATSREGSWRGWETQYF.

This clone was seen a single time. This chain links TRBV12-3 or TRBV12-4 with TRBJ2-1; D possibly corresponds to TRBD2 (6 bases). The CDR3 runs 13 residues. Trimming took off 10 bases at V and 9 bases at J, with 19 bases between the two ends. The CDR3 loop is CAIDAGTGFEQFF. CDR3 sequence (DNA): TGTGCCATAGATGCGGGGACGGGCTTTGAGCAGTTCTTC.